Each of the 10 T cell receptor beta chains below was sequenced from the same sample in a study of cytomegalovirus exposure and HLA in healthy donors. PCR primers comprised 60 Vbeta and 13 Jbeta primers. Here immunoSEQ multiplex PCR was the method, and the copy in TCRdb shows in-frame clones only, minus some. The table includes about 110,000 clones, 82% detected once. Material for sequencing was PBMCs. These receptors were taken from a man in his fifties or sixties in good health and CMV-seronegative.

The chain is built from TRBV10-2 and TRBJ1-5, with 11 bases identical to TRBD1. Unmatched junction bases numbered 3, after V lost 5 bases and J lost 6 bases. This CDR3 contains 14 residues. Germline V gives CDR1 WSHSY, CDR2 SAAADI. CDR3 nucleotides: TGCGCCAGCAGTACCGGGACAGGGGGTCAGCCCCAGCATTTT. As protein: CASSTGTGGQPQHF.

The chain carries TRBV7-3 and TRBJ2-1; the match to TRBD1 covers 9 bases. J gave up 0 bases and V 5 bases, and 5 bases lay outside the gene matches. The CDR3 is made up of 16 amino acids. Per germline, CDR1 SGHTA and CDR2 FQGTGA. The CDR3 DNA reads TGTGCCAGCAGCCGGGGACAGGGAAGCTCCTACAATGAGCAGTTCTTC. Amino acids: CASSRGQGSSYNEQFF. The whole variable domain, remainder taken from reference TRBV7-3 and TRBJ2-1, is GAGVSQTPSNKVTEKGKYVELRCDPISGHTALYWYRQSLGQGPEFLIYFQGTGAADDSGLPNDRFFAVRPEGSVSTLKIQRTERGDSAVYLCASSRGQGSSYNEQFFGPGTRLTVL.

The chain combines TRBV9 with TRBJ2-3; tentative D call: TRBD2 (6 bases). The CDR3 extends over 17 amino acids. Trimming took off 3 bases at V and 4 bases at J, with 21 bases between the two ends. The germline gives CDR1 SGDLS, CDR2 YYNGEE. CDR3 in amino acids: CASSAYRDSSRADTQYF. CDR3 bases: TGTGCCAGCAGCGCATACCGGGACTCGTCAAGGGCAGATACGCAGTATTTT.

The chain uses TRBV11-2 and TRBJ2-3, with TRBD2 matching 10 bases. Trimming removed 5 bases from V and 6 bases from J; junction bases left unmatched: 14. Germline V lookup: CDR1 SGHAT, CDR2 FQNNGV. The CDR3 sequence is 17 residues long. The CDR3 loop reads CASSHLRTSGGADTQYF. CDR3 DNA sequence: TGTGCCAGCAGCCACCTCCGGACCAGCGGGGGGGCGGATACGCAGTATTTT.

The DNA of the CDR3 is TGTGCCAGCAGCCCCCGCGCAGGGGCCGCCACCGGGGAGCTGTTTTTT. Protein sequence: CASSPRAGAATGELFF. V is TRBV7-2 and J is TRBJ2-2, with a weak D call TRBD1 (6 bases). CDR1 and CDR2 from the germline V gene are SGHTA and FQGNSA. The CDR3 is 16 residues long. V lost 5 bases and J lost 4, with 17 bases in between.

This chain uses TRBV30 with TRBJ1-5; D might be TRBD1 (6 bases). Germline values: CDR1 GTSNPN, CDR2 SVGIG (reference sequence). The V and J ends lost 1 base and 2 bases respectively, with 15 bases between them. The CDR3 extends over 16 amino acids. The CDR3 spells CAWSGGQGYGNQPQHF. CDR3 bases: TGTGCCTGGAGTGGAGGGCAGGGGTATGGCAATCAGCCCCAGCATTTT.

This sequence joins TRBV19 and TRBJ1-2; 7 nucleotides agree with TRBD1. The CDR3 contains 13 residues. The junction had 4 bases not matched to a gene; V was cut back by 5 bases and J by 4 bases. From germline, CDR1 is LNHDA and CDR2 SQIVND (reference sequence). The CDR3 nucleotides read TGTGCCAGTAGTCCCCGGGACAGCTATGGCTACACCTTC. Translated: CASSPRDSYGYTF.

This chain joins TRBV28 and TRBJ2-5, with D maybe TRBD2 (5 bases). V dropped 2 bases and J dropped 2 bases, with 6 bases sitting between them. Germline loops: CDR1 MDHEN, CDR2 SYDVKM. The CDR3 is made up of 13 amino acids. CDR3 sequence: CASSLRGQETQYF. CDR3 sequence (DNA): TGTGCCAGCAGTTTACGAGGGCAAGAGACCCAGTACTTC.

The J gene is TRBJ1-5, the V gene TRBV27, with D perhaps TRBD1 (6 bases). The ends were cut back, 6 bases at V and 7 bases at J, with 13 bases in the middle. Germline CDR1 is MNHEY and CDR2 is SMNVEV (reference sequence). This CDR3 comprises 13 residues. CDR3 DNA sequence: TGTGCCAGCAGCATCAGGGGTAACCAGCCCCAGCATTTT. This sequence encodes CASSIRGNQPQHF.

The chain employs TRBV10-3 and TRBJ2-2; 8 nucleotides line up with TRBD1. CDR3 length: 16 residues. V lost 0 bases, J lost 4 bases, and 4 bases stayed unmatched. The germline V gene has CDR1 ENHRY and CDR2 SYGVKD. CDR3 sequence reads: CAISESETGVTGELFF. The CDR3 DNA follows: TGTGCCATCAGTGAGTCCGAGACAGGGGTCACCGGGGAGCTGTTTTTT.